The 18 T cell receptor beta chains in this list originate from one sample, sequenced in a study of T cell repertoires in cytomegalovirus infection. Which antigens these TCRs recognize remains unknown. In TCRdb, the reads were re-called with MiXCR into one record per CDR3 protein. The sample consists of roughly 860,000 distinct CDR3 sequences, around a third of them appearing once. The source was cultured CD8+ T cells from PBMCs, collected from culture after CMV antigen stimulation. These receptor sequences come from a human donor in good health (CMV status not recorded). Some clones in this sample may be carry-over from other donors' samples.

This clonotype was seen only a few times. This rearrangement joins TRBV12-3 or TRBV12-4 to TRBJ2-2; D gene ambiguous. The CDR3 is 14 amino acids. The V gene lost 3 bases and the J gene lost 9 bases, with 14 bases spanning the gap. This chain's CDR3 is CASSFSVGSRELFF. CDR3 bases: TGTGCCAGCAGTTTTTCCGTTGGATCGCGGGAGCTGTTTTTT.

A few counts support this clonotype. The CDR3 DNA sequence: TGTGCCAGCATAGTCTCGGATACGCAGTATTTT. Amino acid sequence: CASIVSDTQYF. The rearrangement joins TRBV6-1 to TRBJ2-3; D not certain. The germline V and J ends were trimmed by 7 bases and 6 bases, with 8 bases remaining between them. CDR1 MNHNS and CDR2 SASEGT come from the germline V gene. This CDR3 is built from 11 residues.

V gene TRBV7-9 combines with J gene TRBJ2-7, with D tentatively TRBD2 (6 bases). CDR3 size: 15 residues. V gave up 0 bases and J gave up 3 bases, with 12 bases separating them. Germline CDR1 and CDR2: SEHNR and FQNEAQ (reference sequence). CDR3: CASSLAPRGLYEQYF. CDR3 sequence (DNA): TGTGCCAGCAGCTTAGCCCCGAGGGGACTCTACGAGCAGTACTTC.

V and J are TRBV5-1 and TRBJ2-2; unclear D gene. The V gene lost 3 bases and the J gene lost 6 bases, with 9 bases spanning the gap. Per germline, CDR1 SGHRS and CDR2 YFSETQ. This CDR3 comprises 13 residues. DNA of the CDR3: TGCGCCAGCAGCTCCCCCCCATCCGGGGAGCTGTTTTTT. This codes for CASSSPPSGELFF. Complete variable domain (other parts from reference TRBV5-1 and TRBJ2-2): KAGVTQTPRYLIKTRGQQVTLSCSPISGHRSVSWYQQTPGQGLQFLFEYFSETQRNKGNFPGRFSGRQFSNSRSEMNVSTLELGDSALYLCASSSPPSGELFFGEGSRLTVL.

This clonotype was recorded many times. This chain connects TRBV27 to TRBJ1-5; D is undetermined. The CDR3 runs 12 residues. V was shortened by 5 bases and J by 14 bases, with 16 bases between the two germline ends. Germline V gene lookup returns CDR1 MNHEY and CDR2 SMNVEV (reference sequence). CDR3 sequence: CASSLPGRPKHF. CDR3 coding DNA: TGTGCCAGCAGTCTTCCGGGCCGCCCCAAGCATTTT.

This clonotype has at least ten counts. V is TRBV12-3 or TRBV12-4 and J is TRBJ2-3, with 9 positions matching TRBD1. Unmatched junction bases numbered 6, after V lost 3 bases and J lost 5 bases. The CDR3 runs 15 residues. CDR3 sequence (DNA): TGTGCCAGCAGTTTCCGGGACAGGGTAGGAGATACGCAGTATTTT. Amino acids: CASSFRDRVGDTQYF.

The rearrangement uses TRBV25-1 and TRBJ2-3, with TRBD1 identical over 8 bases. The germline CDR1 and CDR2 sequences are MGHDK and SYGVNS. This CDR3 comprises 16 residues. The V segment lost 5 bases and the J segment 2 bases; nucleotides outside the gene matches: 9. The chain's CDR3 is CASSTRTGPFTDTQYF. As DNA, the CDR3 is TGTGCCAGCAGTACTCGGACAGGGCCTTTCACAGATACGCAGTATTTT.

This clonotype was detected a few times. V is TRBV7-9 and J is TRBJ1-6; 10 bases are a match to TRBD1. Trimming cost V 8 bases and J 6 bases; bases outside gene matches: 1. From germline, CDR1 is SEHNR and CDR2 FQNEAQ (reference sequence). The CDR3 covers 13 residues. The DNA for the CDR3 is TGTGCCAGCGGGGACAGGGGTAATTCACCCCTCCACTTT. It codes for CASGDRGNSPLHF.

This clonotype was seen repeatedly, ten times or more. The CDR3 reads CASSPGPGAYEQYF. The DNA for the CDR3 is TGTGCCAGCAGCCCCGGGCCGGGGGCCTACGAGCAGTACTTC. The chain employs TRBV7-2 and TRBJ2-7; a weak D match, TRBD2 (6 bases). V was clipped by 5 bases and J by 2 bases, with 13 bases between them. The CDR3 runs to 14 residues. CDR1 SGHTA and CDR2 FQGNSA come from the germline V gene.

As regards this clonotype: Because it lacks the conserved phenylalanine or tryptophan at the end, this CDR3 is likely a read error. The chain joins TRBV7-9 to TRBJ1-3; the D is unclear. V lost 2 bases to trimming and J lost 0 bases, with 14 bases between them. Per the germline V gene, CDR1 is SEHNR and CDR2 is FQNEAQ (reference sequence). The CDR3 loop spans 17 amino acids. This CDR3 reads CASSLSQDLVSGNTIYC. In DNA, the CDR3 is TGTGCCAGCAGCTTAAGCCAGGACTTGGTCTCTGGAAACACCATATATTGT.

Concerning this clonotype: Being one base from a much bigger clone, this may be a read error. The chain couples TRBV7-6 to TRBJ1-3; the D is unclear. The CDR3 spans 18 residues. With 4 bases removed from V and 0 bases from J, the gap between germline ends came to 19 bases. CDR1 is SGHVS, CDR2 FNYEAQ, per germline. The CDR3 protein is CASSSTPPGQSSGNTIYF. In DNA form, the CDR3 reads TGTGCCAGCAGCTCCACACCCCCCGGGCAGAGCTCTGGAAACACCATATATTTT.

The chain couples TRBV4-3 to TRBJ1-2, with TRBD1 as a possible D gene (5 bases). V was shortened by 4 bases and J by 6 bases, with 18 bases between the two germline ends. The CDR3 runs 15 residues. In germline, CDR1 is LGHNA, CDR2 YSLEER. The CDR3 coding sequence is TGCGCCAGCAGCCCAACGGGGGGGACGGAAGATGGCTACACCTTC. This codes for CASSPTGGTEDGYTF.

This chain uses TRBV7-9 with TRBJ1-2, with D hard to call. Germline lookup yields CDR1 SEHNR and CDR2 FQNEAQ (reference sequence). This CDR3 comprises 12 residues. V lost 2 bases and J lost 8, with 9 bases in between. CDR3 in amino acids: CASSLIPAGYTF. The CDR3, as DNA: TGTGCCAGCAGCTTAATTCCCGCCGGCTACACCTTC.

This clonotype was detected ten times or more. This chain uses TRBV7-8 with TRBJ2-7; TRBD2 agrees at 11 bases. The CDR3 contains 13 residues. The V and J ends lost 4 bases and 4 bases, in that order; junction bases with no gene match: 0. Germline values: CDR1 SGHVS, CDR2 FQNEAQ. As DNA, the CDR3 is TGTGCCAGCAGCTCTAGCGGGGGGTACGAGCAGTACTTC. It codes for CASSSSGGYEQYF. Using reference TRBV7-8 and TRBJ2-7 for the parts outside the CDR3, the full variable domain is GAGVSQSPRYKVAKRGQDVALRCDPISGHVSLFWYQQALGQGPEFLTYFQNEAQLDKSGLPSDRFFAERPEGSVSTLKIQRTQQEDSAVYLCASSSSGGYEQYFGPGTRLTVT.

The chain uses TRBV27 and TRBJ1-1; D is unclear. Trimming left V 6 bases short and J 1 base short, with 9 bases between. Germline V gene lookup returns CDR1 MNHEY and CDR2 SMNVEV (reference sequence). The CDR3 runs 13 residues. DNA of the CDR3: TGTGCCAGCAGAGGGTTCCCGAACACTGAAGCTTTCTTT. This gives the protein CASRGFPNTEAFF.

This chain uses TRBV7-6 with TRBJ2-1; 8 positions agree with TRBD2. Trimming took 2 bases from V and 3 from J; bases not matched to a gene: 3. Germline V gives CDR1 SGHVS, CDR2 FNYEAQ. The CDR3 sequence is 15 residues long. The CDR3 loop is CASSLSGGRYNEQFF. CDR3 in DNA: TGTGCCAGCAGCTTATCGGGGGGGCGCTACAATGAGCAGTTCTTC.

This chain links TRBV4-3 with TRBJ2-3; 7 bases align to TRBD2. CDR1 LGHNA and CDR2 YSLEER come from the germline V gene. The CDR3 consists of 16 residues. V was clipped by 1 base and J by 7 bases; unmatched bases: 11. CDR3 in DNA: TGCGCCAGCAGCCAAGTAATGAGCGGGATGGGAAATACGCAGTATTTT. Its protein product is CASSQVMSGMGNTQYF.

Comment on this clonotype: A read error is possible here, since a much larger clone lies one base away. This chain connects TRBV12-3 or TRBV12-4 to TRBJ1-2; possibly TRBD1 for D (5 bases). V lost 2 bases and J 2 bases, leaving 6 bases between the germline ends. This CDR3 is built from 13 residues. Here the CDR3 reads CASSLRQNYGYTF. The CDR3 nucleotides read TGTGCCAGCAGTTTACGACAGAACTATGGCTACACCTTC.